One and the same sample provided the 28 T cell receptor beta chains below, sequenced in a study of blood T cell repertoires in COVID-19. Here immunoSEQ multiplex PCR was the method, and the copy in TCRdb shows in-frame clones only, minus some. Here the sample spans about 140,000 clones, approximately 85% being singletons. What was sequenced was peripheral blood. These receptor sequences come from a man between 45 and 60 years old with acute or convalescent COVID-19.

The chain employs TRBV7-2 and TRBJ2-3; D remains ambiguous. Trimming left V 0 bases short and J 7 bases short, with 8 bases between. This CDR3 has 13 amino acids. CDR1 is SGHTA and CDR2 is FQGNSA in the germline V gene. CDR3 nucleotides: TGTGCCAGCAGCTTAGCGCTTGAGAATACGCAGTATTTT. Translating it yields CASSLALENTQYF.

J is TRBJ1-5 and V is TRBV12-3 or TRBV12-4; tentatively, D is TRBD1 (5 bases). The CDR3 consists of 13 residues. V was shortened by 6 bases and J by 5 bases, with 11 bases between the two germline ends. In DNA form, the CDR3 reads TGTGCCAGCAGCGACAGCCAGTATCAGCCCCAGCATTTT. Its protein is CASSDSQYQPQHF.

The V gene is TRBV5-4, the J gene TRBJ1-3, with 8 bases aligning to TRBD1. This CDR3 comprises 14 residues. Germline V CDR1 and CDR2: SGHNT, YYREEE (reference sequence). The V and J ends lost 4 bases and 5 bases, in that order; junction bases with no gene match: 5. The CDR3: CASSDGQGRNTIYF. In DNA form, the CDR3 reads TGTGCCAGCAGCGATGGACAGGGAAGAAACACCATATATTTT.

This chain links TRBV7-9 with TRBJ2-3; TRBD2 aligns across 8 bases. The CDR3 contains 16 residues. Trimming took 1 base from V and 0 from J; bases not matched to a gene: 3. CDR1 and CDR2 (germline): SEHNR, FQNEAQ (reference sequence). In DNA, the CDR3 is TGTGCCAGCAGCTTAGACGGCGGGGGGAGCACAGATACGCAGTATTTT. Protein: CASSLDGGGSTDTQYF.

The chain has TRBV6-5 and TRBJ1-4, with D possibly matching TRBD1 (6 bases). The CDR3 consists of 14 residues. Germline V gives CDR1 MNHEY, CDR2 SVGAGI. Trimming removed 7 bases at V and 7 bases at J, with 16 bases between. CDR3 amino acids: CASNTDRGGEKLFF. Here the CDR3 DNA reads TGTGCCAGCAACACGGACAGAGGCGGTGAAAAACTGTTTTTT.

This rearrangement joins TRBV30 to TRBJ1-3; 11 nucleotides match TRBD1. This CDR3 contains 14 residues. Germline loops: CDR1 GTSNPN, CDR2 SVGIG (reference sequence). J gave up 3 bases and V 3 bases, and 1 base lay outside the gene matches. The CDR3 loop reads CAWRDRGHGNTIYF. DNA for the CDR3: TGTGCCTGGAGGGACAGGGGGCATGGAAACACCATATATTTT.

The chain couples TRBV18 to TRBJ1-3; 9 bases align to TRBD1. Germline V CDR1 and CDR2: KGHSH, LQKENI. Germline trimming cut 4 bases from V and 4 bases from J; bases unmatched to any gene: 5. This CDR3 has 15 residues. CDR3 sequence reads: CASSLTGGPGNTIYF. The CDR3 DNA follows: TGTGCCAGCTCACTCACAGGGGGCCCCGGAAACACCATATATTTT.

To note about this clone: The junction and the germline gene differ at one end; a read error may be behind it. This sequence joins TRBV6-1 and TRBJ2-1, with 12 bases matching TRBD2. The CDR3 sequence is 18 residues long. Germline-derived CDR1 and CDR2 are MNHNS and SASEGT. The CDR3 region has the DNA TGTGCCAGCAGAGAAGGACTAGCGGGATCGAGTCGCTACAATGAGCAGTTCTTC. This translates into CASREGLAGSSRYNEQFF.

The rearrangement uses TRBV9 and TRBJ1-2, with TRBD1 matching over 8 bases. This CDR3 contains 13 residues. The germline CDR1 and CDR2 sequences are SGDLS and YYNGEE. J gave up 8 bases and V 0 bases, and 3 bases lay outside the gene matches. CDR3 protein: CASSVVSGGGYTF. As DNA, the CDR3 is TGTGCCAGCAGCGTAGTCTCAGGGGGCGGCTACACCTTC.

This sequence joins TRBV18 and TRBJ2-1; tentatively, D is TRBD1 (6 bases). This CDR3 comprises 16 residues. Germline CDR1 KGHSH, CDR2 LQKENI. Trimming cost V 0 bases and J 4 bases, with 13 bases left between them. The CDR3, as DNA: TGTGCCAGCTCACCACCTGAGGGGGTAGTGTACAATGAGCAGTTCTTC. Protein product: CASSPPEGVVYNEQFF.

This clone was detected only a few times. The chain carries TRBV19 and TRBJ2-7, with D perhaps TRBD1 (5 bases). CDR1 and CDR2 from the germline V gene are LNHDA and SQIVND (reference sequence). CDR3 length equals 15 residues. Between the trimmed V and J ends, which lost 3 bases and 4 bases, there was a span of 16 bases. This CDR3 reads CASSIRAGILYEQYF. CDR3 DNA sequence: TGTGCCAGTAGTATTAGGGCAGGGATACTGTACGAGCAGTACTTC.

This clone was detected once. The V gene is TRBV30, the J gene TRBJ2-4, with TRBD1 identical over 8 bases. This CDR3 has 11 residues. V gave up 5 bases and J gave up 9 bases; unmatched junction bases: 3. Per germline, CDR1 GTSNPN and CDR2 SVGIG (reference sequence). The CDR3 region is CAWGQGPIQYF. The CDR3 DNA sequence: TGTGCCTGGGGACAGGGCCCCATTCAGTACTTC.

This chain joins TRBV15 and TRBJ1-2; unclear D gene. The CDR3 loop spans 15 amino acids. Germline V gives CDR1 LNHNV, CDR2 YYDKDF (reference sequence). Trimming removed 0 bases from V and 8 bases from J, with 16 bases in between. The CDR3 region is CATSRDRTGTKGYTF. The CDR3 bases are TGTGCCACCAGCAGAGATCGGACGGGAACGAAAGGCTACACCTTC.

The rearrangement links TRBV9 to TRBJ2-1; 11 bases match TRBD2. In germline, CDR1 is SGDLS, CDR2 YYNGEE. V shed 0 bases, J shed 0 bases, and the junction held 2 bases outside the gene matches. The CDR3 contains 17 residues. The CDR3, as DNA: TGTGCCAGCAGCGTAGGGCTAGCGGGAGGCTCCTACAATGAGCAGTTCTTC. Translating gives CASSVGLAGGSYNEQFF.

This clone was seen a single time. This chain uses TRBV19 with TRBJ1-5, with 7 bases lining up with TRBD1. Germline CDR1 reads LNHDA; CDR2 reads SQIVND (reference sequence). V was pared by 6 bases and J by 2 bases, with 4 bases of the junction left unmatched. The CDR3 runs to 14 residues. The CDR3 DNA reads TGTGCCAGTAGGGTAGGACAGGGCAATCAGCCCCAGCATTTT. This gives the protein CASRVGQGNQPQHF.

The CDR3 reads CASSIRTGPYEQYF. The CDR3 nucleotides are TGTGCCAGCAGCATCCGGACAGGACCCTACGAGCAGTACTTC. The rearrangement joins TRBV21-1 to TRBJ2-7; TRBD1, the D gene given by the table, was not confirmed from the DNA. TRBV21-1 is a pseudogene. CDR3 length equals 14 residues.

The chain combines TRBV7-8 with TRBJ1-2, with 7 bases matching TRBD1. With V trimmed by 3 bases and J by 3 bases, 10 bases remained unmatched. The CDR3 is 16 amino acids. From germline, CDR1 is SGHVS and CDR2 FQNEAQ. The CDR3 region has the DNA TGTGCCAGCAGCTTCCTACGGGGGCAGGGGGACTATGGCTACACCTTC. Amino acids: CASSFLRGQGDYGYTF.

This sequence joins TRBV4-1 and TRBJ1-3; the match to TRBD1 covers 8 bases. The trim removed 3 bases at V and 5 bases at J, leaving 6 bases unmatched. The CDR3 runs 15 residues. CDR1 and CDR2 from the germline V gene are MGHRA and YSYEKL. The CDR3 spells CASSHGQGPRNTIYF. For the CDR3, the DNA is TGCGCCAGCAGCCATGGACAGGGACCCAGAAACACCATATATTTT.

This clone showed up just once. V and J are TRBV19 and TRBJ1-6; D possibly corresponds to TRBD1 (6 bases). Germline V CDR1 and CDR2: LNHDA, SQIVND (reference sequence). The CDR3 is 16 amino acids. Deletions cut 5 bases from V and 9 bases from J, with 20 bases between. Here the CDR3 reads CASSPDSPHLGSPLHF. Here the CDR3 DNA reads TGTGCCAGTAGTCCGGACAGCCCCCACTTGGGTTCACCCCTCCACTTT.

This clone was observed a single time. The chain recombines TRBV10-2 with TRBJ1-6; no clear D. V lost 6 bases and J lost 4, with 4 bases in between. The CDR3 spans 12 residues. The V gene's germline CDR1 is WSHSY and CDR2 SAAADI. The CDR3 here is CASSGYNSPLHF. The CDR3 nucleotides read TGCGCCAGCAGCGGTTATAATTCACCCCTCCACTTT.

This sequence joins TRBV7-9 and TRBJ2-1; the D gene is possibly TRBD1 (6 bases). CDR1 is SEHNR, CDR2 FQNEAQ, per germline (reference sequence). The ends were cut back, 3 bases at V and 5 bases at J, with 11 bases in the middle. CDR3 length: 14 residues. CDR3 sequence (DNA): TGTGCCAGCAGCTTTGACAGGATTAACAATGAGCAGTTCTTC. This translates into CASSFDRINNEQFF.

The chain employs TRBV4-2 and TRBJ1-2; D not certain. Germline V CDR1 and CDR2: LGHNA, YNFKEQ. The CDR3 covers 15 residues. V lost 2 bases, J lost 2 bases, and 12 bases lay in between. CDR3 in DNA: TGTGCCAGCAGCCAATCCACGGGGTCGAACTATGGCTACACCTTC. Translation: CASSQSTGSNYGYTF.

As DNA, the CDR3 is TGTGCCATCAGTGACAGGGCCCCCGGGGAGCTGTTTTTT. Protein: CAISDRAPGELFF. The rearrangement uses TRBV10-3 and TRBJ2-2, with TRBD1 as a possible D gene (5 bases). This CDR3 contains 13 residues. The V end was cut by 3 bases, the J end by 6 bases, with 8 bases between. The germline V gene encodes CDR1 ENHRY and CDR2 SYGVKD.

The rearrangement links TRBV6-5 to TRBJ2-7; D possibly corresponds to TRBD2 (6 bases). Germline V gene data show CDR1 as MNHEY and CDR2 as SVGAGI. With 0 bases removed from V and 4 bases from J, the gap between germline ends came to 13 bases. CDR3 length: 15 residues. The CDR3 DNA reads as TGTGCCAGCAGTTACTCGGGAGGACGGACTTACGAGCAGTACTTC. Translation: CASSYSGGRTYEQYF.

As to this clone: One end of the junction is discordant with germline, which a read error may explain. The chain links TRBV12-3 or TRBV12-4 to TRBJ2-3; 15 bases match TRBD2. The CDR3 is 11 amino acids. CDR3 bases: TGTGCCAGCAGTTTGGGGACTAGCGGGAGGTTT. Protein product: CASSLGTSGRF.

The table lists this clone with a count of one. This rearrangement joins TRBV4-2 to TRBJ1-1; the D gene is possibly TRBD1 (5 bases). The CDR3 extends over 17 amino acids. The V end was cut by 0 bases, the J end by 5 bases, with 19 bases between. CDR1 LGHNA and CDR2 YNFKEQ come from the germline V gene. The CDR3 bases are TGTGCCAGCAGCCAAGATCTGATCGGCAGGGTTGGAACTGAAGCTTTCTTT. Residues: CASSQDLIGRVGTEAFF.

The chain employs TRBV11-3 and TRBJ1-4; no clear D gene. Trimming shortened V by 1 base and J by 4 bases, and 7 bases separated the two germline ends. CDR1 is SGHNT, CDR2 YENEEA, per germline. This CDR3 contains 14 residues. The CDR3 DNA reads TGTGCCAGCAGCTTAGGCAGGCGTAATGAAAAACTGTTTTTT. This sequence encodes CASSLGRRNEKLFF.

V usage is TRBV30 and J usage is TRBJ2-1; the D is unclear. From germline, CDR1 is GTSNPN and CDR2 SVGIG (reference sequence). The V and J ends lost 1 base and 5 bases respectively, with 12 bases between them. This CDR3 is 14 amino acids long. The CDR3 bases are TGTGCCTGGAGTGGTGGGCTGACAAACAATGAGCAGTTCTTC. Protein sequence: CAWSGGLTNNEQFF.